This T cell receptor (beta chain) is from a study of T cell responses to AZD1222 COVID-19 vaccine. Study results and caveats: Targets within unmutated variant regions were reportedly found for nearly half of spike-specific TCRs. All repertoire sampling was performed exclusively after the peak T cell response. Compared with day 0, the breadth and depth of the Spike-specific TCR repertoire rose significantly after two doses of AZD1222.

Comments on this clone: Its cognate antigen is unknown.

Some clones are missing from TCRdb's copy, which holds only in-frame ones; the method was immunoSEQ multiplex PCR. The table records 92,000 or so clones, 70% to 90% of them present only once. V gave up 3 bases and J gave up 4 bases, with 9 bases separating them. CDR3 size: 13 residues. Germline loops: CDR1 ENHRY, CDR2 SYGVKD. The chain couples TRBV10-3 to TRBJ1-1; perhaps TRBD1 as D (6 bases). The material was peripheral blood, obtained on day 0 of AZD1222 vaccination. The TCR comes from an adult in good health. The chain's CDR3 is CAISDKGGTEAFF. The CDR3 bases are TGTGCCATCAGTGACAAGGGGGGCACTGAAGCTTTCTTT.